The 13 T cell receptor beta chains below all came from one sample that was sequenced in a study of blood T cell repertoires in COVID-19. Only in-frame clones appear in the TCRdb table, and some are missing; sequencing was by immunoSEQ multiplex PCR. The table has more than 350,000 clones, about 86% seen once. The sample was PBMCs or T cells enriched from blood (not recorded which). These receptors were collected from a woman between 50 and 59 years old who had recovered from COVID-19.

This chain links TRBV3-1 (or the pseudogene TRBV3-2) with TRBJ2-2; 8 bases match TRBD1. The CDR3 totals 17 residues. Germline V gives CDR1 LGHDT, CDR2 YNNKEL (reference sequence). V shed 2 bases, J shed 4 bases, and the junction held 9 bases outside the gene matches. The CDR3 region is CASSQITQGGVTGELFF. The CDR3 bases are TGTGCCAGCAGCCAAATAACACAGGGGGGAGTCACCGGGGAGCTGTTTTTT.

This chain uses TRBV4-3 with TRBJ2-3, with D possibly matching TRBD1 (6 bases). The V end lost 0 bases, the J end lost 5 bases, and 12 bases lay between the germline ends. Germline CDR1 and CDR2: LGHNA and YSLEER. This CDR3 region has 15 residues. CDR3 amino acids: CASSQDPQGKDTQYF. CDR3 in DNA: TGCGCCAGCAGCCAAGATCCACAGGGCAAAGATACGCAGTATTTT.

This rearrangement joins TRBV6-5 to TRBJ1-3; 8 nucleotides match TRBD1. In germline, CDR1 is MNHEY, CDR2 SVGAGI. The CDR3 totals 15 residues. The V segment lost 4 bases and the J segment 2 bases; nucleotides outside the gene matches: 4. CDR3 nucleotides: TGTGCCAGCAGTTCGGACAGGGCTGCTGGAAACACCATATATTTT. Its translation is CASSSDRAAGNTIYF.

The chain employs TRBV6-1 and TRBJ1-4, with D maybe TRBD1 (6 bases). The CDR3 spans 15 residues. Per germline, CDR1 MNHNS and CDR2 SASEGT. Trimming stripped 0 bases from V and 5 bases from J, with 10 bases between. CDR3: CASSEASQGNEKLFF. CDR3 coding DNA: TGTGCCAGCAGTGAAGCCAGCCAGGGGAATGAAAAACTGTTTTTT.

The genes are TRBV11-2 and TRBJ2-2, with TRBD1 matching 7 bases. Germline values: CDR1 SGHAT, CDR2 FQNNGV. Losses at the gene ends were 5 bases for V and 3 bases for J; bases not matched to a gene: 6. This CDR3 comprises 15 residues. For the CDR3, the DNA is TGTGCCAGCAGCCCACCGGGACAGTACACCGGGGAGCTGTTTTTT. Translation gives CASSPPGQYTGELFF.

V and J are TRBV21-1 and TRBJ1-1. TRBV21-1 constitutes a pseudogene. There are 13 residues in the CDR3. DNA of the CDR3: TGTGCCAGCAGCGCCGGGGGGACTTCTGAAGCTTTCTTT. Translated, it gives CASSAGGTSEAFF.

The chain uses TRBV24-1 and TRBJ1-2; no firm D call. Trimming removed 8 bases at V and 4 bases at J, with 13 bases between. This CDR3 has 13 residues. The germline V gene has CDR1 KGHDR and CDR2 SFDVKD. The CDR3 region is CATIIAVPYGYTF. In nucleotides, the CDR3 is TGTGCCACCATAATAGCGGTCCCCTATGGCTACACCTTC.

The chain links TRBV4-1 to TRBJ2-2, with 12 positions matching TRBD1. V gave up 2 bases and J gave up 5 bases; unmatched junction bases: 15. The CDR3 totals 20 residues. Germline V lookup: CDR1 MGHRA, CDR2 YSYEKL. The CDR3 here is CASSQNPPGTGGIITGELFF. CDR3 nucleotides: TGCGCCAGCAGCCAAAACCCCCCGGGGACAGGGGGCATTATTACCGGGGAGCTGTTTTTT.

CDR3 nucleotide sequence: TGTGCCAGCAGCCGAGACAGTCATGCCTATAATTCACCCCTCCACTTT. Protein product: CASSRDSHAYNSPLHF. The chain links TRBV7-8 to TRBJ1-6, with a tentative D call TRBD1 (5 bases). Trimming stripped 5 bases from V and 2 bases from J, with 13 bases between. The germline gives CDR1 SGHVS, CDR2 FQNEAQ. There are 16 residues in the CDR3.

The chain joins TRBV11-2 to TRBJ2-7; the D gene is possibly TRBD2 (6 bases). Germline V gives CDR1 SGHAT, CDR2 FQNNGV. Trimming removed 8 bases from V and 4 bases from J, with 18 bases in between. CDR3 length equals 14 residues. CDR3 nucleotide sequence: TGTGCCAGCCAGGGAGGAGTAAGTGATTACGAGCAGTACTTC. Translation: CASQGGVSDYEQYF.

This clone was detected once. The rearrangement joins TRBV7-2 to TRBJ2-1; 11 bases are a match to TRBD2. Germline values: CDR1 SGHTA, CDR2 FQGNSA. The CDR3 has 17 amino acids. J gave up 4 bases and V 1 base, and 6 bases lay outside the gene matches. The CDR3 reads CASSLVSGGAWYNEQFF. CDR3 DNA sequence: TGTGCCAGCAGCTTAGTTAGCGGGGGGGCTTGGTACAATGAGCAGTTCTTC.

The CDR3 region has the DNA TGTGCCAGTAACCTCAGGGGGCGAGAAAGTCAGCCCCAGCATTTT. It yields the protein CASNLRGRESQPQHF. The chain recombines TRBV19 with TRBJ1-5; 8 bases agree with TRBD1. The CDR3 spans 15 residues. Per germline, CDR1 LNHDA and CDR2 SQIVND (reference sequence). Trimming at V came to 7 bases and at J to 6 bases, leaving 11 bases not matched to a gene.

The chain employs TRBV5-1 and TRBJ1-6, with TRBD1 as a possible D gene (6 bases). This CDR3 contains 14 residues. Trimming took 2 bases from V and 11 from J, leaving 14 bases between them. Germline CDR1 is SGHRS and CDR2 is YFSETQ. Here the CDR3 DNA reads TGCGCCAGCAGCTTCGGACAGATTCGGACACCCCTCCACTTT. Its translation is CASSFGQIRTPLHF.